Below are 15 T cell receptor beta chains sequenced from a single sample in a study of OX40 agonist ivuxolimab in advanced cancers. The data were produced by immunoSEQ multiplex PCR, yet TCRdb's version contains in-frame clones alone and is incomplete. This table has just over 90,000 clones, under 95% appearing once. Material: CD4+ or CD8+ T cells sorted from blood, obtained in a trial of the OX40 agonist ivuxolimab. These receptors came from an adult with an advanced solid tumor such as melanoma, head and neck, liver or kidney cancer.

Only one count was recorded for this clone. The rearrangement uses TRBV4-1 and TRBJ2-5; TRBD1 matches at 7 bases. The J call may be wrong; the DNA end is better matched by TRBJ2-7. The CDR3 consists of 15 residues. Germline CDR1 and CDR2: MGHRA and YSYEKL. DNA for the CDR3: TGCGCCAGCAGCCAAAACAGGGGTGGGCGGTACGAGCAGTACTTC. Protein product: CASSQNRGGRYEQYF.

The gene calls are TRBV11-2 and TRBJ2-5, with D perhaps TRBD2 (7 bases). The J call is uncertain, as TRBJ2-7 better fits the DNA end. The CDR3 has 15 amino acids. Germline V gene lookup returns CDR1 SGHAT and CDR2 FQNNGV. The CDR3 nucleotides are TGTGCCAGCAGCTTCGCCCTGGGGGGGCCGAACGAGCAGTACTTC. This gives the protein CASSFALGGPNEQYF.

The chain couples TRBV27 to TRBJ2-7; maybe TRBD2 (6 bases). The ends were cut back, 10 bases at V and 1 base at J, with 14 bases in the middle. The CDR3 has 13 amino acids. Germline V lookup: CDR1 MNHEY, CDR2 SMNVEV (reference sequence). CDR3 region: CAIGQEGSYEQYF. The CDR3 DNA follows: TGTGCCATCGGGCAGGAGGGATCCTACGAGCAGTACTTC.

The chain combines TRBV13 with TRBJ2-3, with D possibly TRBD1 on 6 matching bases. Germline V CDR1 and CDR2: PRHDT, FYEKMQ (reference sequence). Trimming took 5 bases from V and 4 from J, leaving 10 bases between them. The CDR3 loop spans 13 amino acids. In nucleotides, the CDR3 is TGTGCCAGCAGCGCGACAGGCGCAGATACGCAGTATTTT. Protein sequence: CASSATGADTQYF.

This clone was detected a few times. V is TRBV21-1 and J is TRBJ2-2; TRBD2 is taken as the D call from the table, unchecked against the DNA. TRBV21-1 is listed as a pseudogene. This CDR3 region has 15 residues. CDR3 sequence (DNA): TGTGCCAGCAGCCCCTCCCGACCCGGCGGCGGGGAGCTGTTTTTT. Protein sequence: CASSPSRPGGGELFF.

The CDR3 DNA is TGCGCCAGCAGCCAAGTGACTAGCGGGGGCACCGGGGAGCTGTTTTTT. It yields the protein CASSQVTSGGTGELFF. The chain combines TRBV4-1 with TRBJ2-2; 12 nucleotides agree with TRBD2. Germline V lookup: CDR1 MGHRA, CDR2 YSYEKL. This CDR3 has 16 residues. V dropped 1 base and J dropped 4; count of bases not matched to a gene: 1.

The chain has TRBV7-8 and TRBJ2-1; 9 bases match TRBD2. The germline V gene encodes CDR1 SGHVS and CDR2 FQNEAQ. The CDR3 has 12 residues. V dropped 5 bases and J dropped 14; count of bases not matched to a gene: 7. The CDR3 bases are TGTGCCAGCAGCCCGGGGGGGACTAGCAAGTTCTTC. It specifies CASSPGGTSKFF.

V is TRBV5-5 and J is TRBJ1-5; D unclear. CDR1 and CDR2 (germline): SGHKS, YYEKEE (reference sequence). V lost 4 bases and J 0 bases, leaving 5 bases between the germline ends. This CDR3 has 13 amino acids. As DNA, the CDR3 is TGTGCCAGCAGCCTAGGTAGCAATCAGCCCCAGCATTTT. Translation gives CASSLGSNQPQHF.

The CDR3 nucleotides are TGCGCCAGCAGCCAAGAGGTCCTAGCGGGAGCACAGTCTAGCACAGATACGCAGTATTTT. Translation gives CASSQEVLAGAQSSTDTQYF. The chain joins TRBV4-3 to TRBJ2-3; 10 nucleotides agree with TRBD2. The junction had 12 bases not matched to a gene; V was cut back by 0 bases and J by 0 bases. Per germline, CDR1 LGHNA and CDR2 YSLEER. The CDR3 length is 20 residues.

The chain recombines TRBV5-1 with TRBJ2-7, with D possibly being TRBD2 (5 bases). Germline-derived CDR1 and CDR2 are SGHRS and YFSETQ. V dropped 0 bases and J dropped 6 bases, with 13 bases sitting between them. The CDR3 length is 14 residues. The CDR3 coding sequence is TGCGCCAGCAGCTTGGGACGGGCGGGTCCCGAGCAGTACTTC. It is translated as CASSLGRAGPEQYF.

The J gene is TRBJ2-1, the V gene TRBV11-2; D gene ambiguous. Trimming stripped 1 base from V and 8 bases from J, with 9 bases between. The CDR3 sequence is 13 residues long. The V gene's germline CDR1 is SGHAT and CDR2 FQNNGV. The CDR3 DNA reads TGTGCCAGCAGCTTAGGTAGTCCTTATGAGCAGTTCTTC. Its translation: CASSLGSPYEQFF.

The rearrangement links TRBV4-3 to TRBJ2-7; D call uncertain. CDR3 length: 13 residues. V was trimmed by 4 bases and J by 0 bases, leaving 7 bases between them. Germline CDR1 reads LGHNA; CDR2 reads YSLEER. CDR3 in DNA: TGCGCCAGCAGCCCAAGCGACTCCTACGAGCAGTACTTC. Translating it yields CASSPSDSYEQYF.

This chain joins TRBV5-6 and TRBJ1-2, with D hard to call. There are 13 residues in the CDR3. Trimming removed 2 bases at V and 3 bases at J, with 8 bases between. Germline assignment: CDR1 SGHDT and CDR2 YYEEEE. In DNA, the CDR3 is TGTGCCAGCAGCTTTGGAACTGACTATGGCTACACCTTC. Amino acids: CASSFGTDYGYTF. The complete variable domain, with remaining parts taken from reference TRBV5-6 and TRBJ1-2, reads DAGVTQSPTHLIKTRGQQVTLRCSPKSGHDTVSWYQQALGQGPQFIFQYYEEEERQRGNFPDRFSGHQFPNYSSELNVNALLLGDSALYLCASSFGTDYGYTFGSGTRLTVV.

The chain is built from TRBV6-1 and TRBJ2-7; D gene unclear. Trimming stripped 1 base from V and 6 bases from J, with 10 bases between. The germline gives CDR1 MNHNS, CDR2 SASEGT. This CDR3 region has 13 residues. CDR3 nucleotide sequence: TGTGCCAGCAGTGAAGGTAGTAGACTCGAGCAGTACTTC. Translation: CASSEGSRLEQYF.

V gene TRBV5-6 combines with J gene TRBJ2-1; 7 bases agree with TRBD2. Germline lookup yields CDR1 SGHDT and CDR2 YYEEEE. The V segment lost 0 bases and the J segment 12 bases; nucleotides outside the gene matches: 12. The CDR3 is 15 residues long. The CDR3 protein is CASSLAGFLAEGQFF. The CDR3 nucleotides read TGTGCCAGCAGCTTGGCCGGCTTTCTAGCGGAGGGGCAGTTCTTC.